This is a list of T cell receptor beta chains from one sample in a study of metastatic and nonmetastatic thyroid tumors. TCRdb recomputed clones from the PCR reads via MiXCR. The sample has around 15,000 clones; over 3.5% are singletons. Sample: tumor tissue. The receptors stem from a female donor with papillary thyroid cancer or a benign thyroid nodule (not recorded which). Some clones in this sample may be carry-over from other donors' samples. CDR3s include the opening cysteine and the closing phenylalanine or tryptophan. The D gene is left open where the match is weak. Size is stated for part of the rows, as once, few or many counts, or as a class when the clone is expanded.

J | D | V | size | CDR3 | DNA
TRBJ1-1 | . | TRBV7-8 | medium-sized | CASSSNMNTEAFF | TGTGCCAGCAGCTCCAACATGAACACTGAAGCTTTCTTT
TRBJ2-1 | . | TRBV25-1 | . | CASSKKGLYNEQFF | TGTGCCAGCAGTAAGAAGGGGCTATACAATGAGCAGTTCTTC
TRBJ2-1 | . | TRBV7-3 | few | CASSLTVDNEQFF | TGTGCCAGCAGCTTAACGGTTGACAATGAGCAGTTCTTC
TRBJ1-2 | . | TRBV2 | . | CASSENRVYGYTF | TGTGCCAGCAGTGAAAACAGGGTCTATGGCTACACCTTC
TRBJ2-2 | TRBD1 | TRBV2 | . | CASLSGQGTGELFF | TGTGCCAGCCTTTCGGGACAGGGCACCGGGGAGCTGTTTTTT
TRBJ1-2 | TRBD1 | TRBV7-2 | few | CASSLRQGVGYTF | TGTGCCAGCAGCCTAAGACAGGGTGTGGGCTACACCTTC
TRBJ2-1 | . | TRBV19 | few | CASSLGSRELHNEQFF | TGTGCCAGTAGTCTTGGGAGCCGGGAACTCCACAATGAGCAGTTCTTC
TRBJ1-5 | . | TRBV27 | . | CASSLSRGVKGNQPQHF | TGTGCCAGCAGTTTATCGCGGGGAGTTAAGGGCAATCAGCCCCAGCATTTT
TRBJ1-1 | TRBD1 | TRBV5-1 | few | CASSLTGTGAGAFF | TGCGCCAGCAGCTTGACCGGGACAGGTGCTGGGGCTTTCTTT
TRBJ2-2 | TRBD2 | TRBV20-1 | few | CSARDSRRTSTTGELFF | TGCAGTGCTAGAGATTCGCGTCGGACTAGCACCACCGGGGAGCTGTTTTTT
TRBJ2-1 | TRBD2 | TRBV12-3/TRBV12-4 | . | CASSFAGGLGNEQFF | TGTGCCAGCAGTTTCGCGGGAGGGCTTGGCAATGAGCAGTTCTTC
TRBJ1-1 | . | TRBV30 | few | CAWSVFVRGRDTEAFF | TGTGCCTGGAGTGTATTCGTACGAGGGAGGGACACTGAAGCTTTCTTT
TRBJ1-5 | . | TRBV6-1 | . | CASSDSDNQPQHF | TGTGCCAGCAGCGACAGTGACAATCAGCCCCAGCATTTT
TRBJ1-6 | . | TRBV20-1 | . | CSASRPPLNHFSYNSPLHF | TGCAGTGCTAGTCGGCCTCCTCTTAACCACTTTTCCTATAATTCACCCCTCCACTTT
TRBJ2-7 | TRBD2 | TRBV20-1 | . | CSARVTSGGSYEQYF | TGCAGTGCTAGGGTGACTAGCGGGGGCTCCTACGAGCAGTACTTC
TRBJ1-2 | TRBD1 | TRBV6-5 | . | CASSYSGTGGTGYTF | TGTGCCAGCAGTTACTCAGGGACAGGGGGTACTGGCTACACCTTC
TRBJ1-4 | TRBD1 | TRBV11-3 | . | CASSHRQGVSNEKLFF | TGTGCCAGCAGCCATCGACAGGGAGTCAGTAATGAAAAACTGTTTTTT
TRBJ1-2 | TRBD1 | TRBV6-2/TRBV6-3 | few | CASSHLDRAYGYTF | TGCGCCAGCAGTCACCTGGACAGGGCTTATGGCTACACCTTC
TRBJ2-3 | TRBD2 | TRBV9 | . | CASSSLAGGPPDTQYF | TGTGCCAGCAGCTCACTAGCGGGAGGGCCTCCAGATACGCAGTATTTT
TRBJ1-2 | . | TRBV6-5 | few | CASSYGVGRNYGYTF | TGTGCCAGCAGTTACGGGGTTGGACGTAACTATGGCTACACCTTC
TRBJ2-7 | TRBD1 | TRBV28 | . | CASSYGAGGSYEQYF | TGTGCCAGCAGTTATGGGGCAGGGGGCTCCTACGAGCAGTACTTC
TRBJ2-1 | TRBD2 | TRBV10-3 | many | CAISGGLAGGYNEQFF | TGTGCCATCAGTGGTGGACTAGCGGGTGGCTACAATGAGCAGTTCTTC
TRBJ1-2 | TRBD1 | TRBV5-1 | . | CASFLPGQGDGYTF | TGCGCCAGCTTCCTACCGGGACAGGGGGATGGCTACACCTTC
TRBJ2-3 | TRBD1 | TRBV12-3/TRBV12-4 | . | CANTHRGPVDTQYF | TGTGCCAACACCCACAGGGGGCCCGTAGATACGCAGTATTTT
TRBJ1-5 | . | TRBV6-2/TRBV6-3 | . | CASSVGGGNQPQHF | TGTGCCAGCAGTGTTGGAGGGGGCAATCAGCCCCAGCATTTT